This TCR beta chain was captured in a study of T cell repertoires in cytomegalovirus infection. Study-level information: From public TCR beta signatures came an indication of both CMV infection and matching HLA type.

This clonotype was counted ten times or more. Antigen specificity is unknown. Germline CDR1 is MDHEN and CDR2 is SYDVKM. The CDR3 contains 15 residues. V lost 6 bases and J lost 0; bases outside the gene matches: 6. The study's findings and limits: The study found HLA-C-restricted CMV-specific TCR beta clonotypes dominating the ex vivo response.

MiXCR, run by TCRdb on the reads, gives a single entry per CDR3 protein. The table shows 310,000 or so distinct CDR3 sequences, with 8% to 10% occurring only once. Sequencing input: PBMCs. The chain links TRBV28 to TRBJ2-7; 9 nucleotides align to TRBD2. The TCR was taken from a human donor in good health (CMV status not recorded). Some clones in this sample may be carry-over from other donors' samples. CDR3 sequence: CASSLAGVSSYEQYF. The CDR3 DNA follows: TGTGCCAGCAGCTTAGCGGGGGTAAGCTCCTACGAGCAGTACTTC.